This note documents a single T cell receptor (beta chain) sequence. Method: immunoSEQ multiplex PCR; TCRdb's copy keeps in-frame clones and lacks some. The sample carries about 75,000 clones, around 79% recorded once. The entry originates in a study of blood T cell repertoires in COVID-19. The CDR3 covers 13 residues. Germline assignment: CDR1 LGHNT and CDR2 FRNRAP. V was clipped by 1 base and J by 5 bases, with 8 bases between them. The source of this sequence is an elderly woman with active or convalescent COVID-19. The chain links TRBV12-5 to TRBJ2-5; no reliable D call. The sequencing input was peripheral blood. The CDR3 DNA sequence: TGTGCTAGTGGTTTGGGGGCTACGGAGACCCAGTACTTC. Encoded protein: CASGLGATETQYF.